The rows below give T cell receptor beta chains drawn from one sample of a study of T cell responses to AZD1222 COVID-19 vaccine. Sequenced by immunoSEQ multiplex PCR; TCRdb stores in-frame clones only, minus some. The ten most abundant clones cover around 2.2% of a sample with more than 110,000 clones. Material for sequencing was peripheral blood. The receptors stem from an adult in good health. CDR3s include the opening cysteine and the closing phenylalanine or tryptophan. The D gene is left open where the match is weak.

d_call j_call v_call cdr3_nt cdr3_aa
TRBD1 TRBJ1-2 TRBV18 TGTGCCAGCTCACGAGGACAGGACTATGGCTACACCTTC CASSRGQDYGYTF
NA TRBJ2-2 TRBV6-1 TGTGCCAGCAGTGAATGGGGGGCAATACCCGGGGAGCTGTTTTTT CASSEWGAIPGELFF
NA TRBJ1-5 TRBV4-1 TGCGCCAGCAGCCAAGTAGTACAGGGACATCAGCCCCAGCATTTT CASSQVVQGHQPQHF
NA TRBJ2-2 TRBV18 TGTGCCAGCTCACCACCGGGGGAGCTGTTTTTT CASSPPGELFF
TRBD1 TRBJ1-1 TRBV7-3 TGTGCCAGCAGCCCGGGGACAGCCTCCAGGGCTTTCTTT CASSPGTASRAFF
NA TRBJ1-2 TRBV4-1 TGCGCCAGCAGCCAAGATGCCTCCCCTCCGCACTATGGCTACACCTTC CASSQDASPPHYGYTF
TRBD2 TRBJ2-2 TRBV7-2 TGTGCCAGCAGCTCCGGGAGGGCCGGCTACACCGGGGAGCTGTTTTTT CASSSGRAGYTGELFF
NA TRBJ1-1 TRBV5-1 TGCGCCAGCAGCTCATTAGCCCCAGGGAACACTGAAGCTTTCTTT CASSSLAPGNTEAFF
NA TRBJ1-1 TRBV10-2 TGCGCCAGCAGTGGACAGGTGGGGACTGAAGCTTTCTTT CASSGQVGTEAFF
NA TRBJ1-1 TRBV7-9 TGTGCCAGCAGCCTTACAACAGGGCACACTGAAGCTTTCTTT CASSLTTGHTEAFF
TRBD1 TRBJ1-3 TRBV28 TGTGCCAGCAGTTCCGGGACAGCCTCTGGAAACACCATATATTTT CASSSGTASGNTIYF
NA TRBJ1-2 TRBV6-5 TGTGCCAGCAGTCCGACCTCAAGAGCCTATGGCTACACCTTC CASSPTSRAYGYTF
NA TRBJ2-5 TRBV5-1 TGCGCCAGCAGCGTGACTCCCGTCCAAGAGACCCAGTACTTC CASSVTPVQETQYF
NA TRBJ1-4 TRBV9 TGTGCCAGCAGCGTAGGAGGACTGAATCGGCGGGAAAAACTGTTTTTT CASSVGGLNRREKLFF
TRBD1 TRBJ2-7 TRBV11-2 TGTGCCAGCAGCCCCTCGACAGGGGGATACGAGCAGTACTTC CASSPSTGGYEQYF
TRBD1 TRBJ1-2 TRBV18 TGTGCCAGCTCACCACTTGAGACAGGGGGATTTAATGGCTACACCTTC CASSPLETGGFNGYTF
NA TRBJ1-1 TRBV19 TGTGCCTCCTGGGGGGGCCGAGCTTTCTTT CASWGGRAFF
NA TRBJ1-5 TRBV19 TGTGCCAGTAAGGTGGCCATGGAGCCCCAGCATTTT CASKVAMEPQHF
TRBD2 TRBJ2-5 TRBV18 TGTGCCAGCTCACCGGGACTAGCGGAGACCCAGTACTTC CASSPGLAETQYF
TRBD1 TRBJ1-4 TRBV27 TGTGCCAGCAGCTTATCGCGCAGGGGGACGTCTAATGAAAAACTGTTTTTT CASSLSRRGTSNEKLFF
NA TRBJ2-5 TRBV29-1 TGCAGCGTTGATTCGTCAGGCCAAGAGACCCAGTACTTC CSVDSSGQETQYF
TRBD1 TRBJ2-7 TRBV7-9 TGTGCCAGCAGCTTCTCGGGACAGTGGGACGAGCAGTACTTC CASSFSGQWDEQYF
NA TRBJ1-3 TRBV15 TGTGCCACCAGCAGAGATGGGACACCTACAACCTCTGGAAACACCATATATTTT CATSRDGTPTTSGNTIYF
NA TRBJ1-4 TRBV28 TGTGCCAGCAGTTTCGACAGAGTAGAACTGTTTTTT CASSFDRVELFF
NA TRBJ1-1 TRBV7-3 TGTGCCAGCAGCTTACCCGGGACTGAAGCTTTCTTT CASSLPGTEAFF
TRBD2 TRBJ2-7 TRBV27 TGTGCCAGCAGTACCCCGGGGGGGCCCCACGAGCAGTACTTC CASSTPGGPHEQYF
TRBD1 TRBJ1-2 TRBV6-5 TGTGCCAGCAGCTTCGGGACAGGGGGCGGCTACACCTTC CASSFGTGGGYTF
NA TRBJ1-2 TRBV6-1 TGTGCCAGCAGTGAGCAAATTGGGGACAACTATGGCTACACCTTC CASSEQIGDNYGYTF
NA TRBJ1-5 TRBV2 TGTGCCAGCAGCCGAGGACAATCATGGGGCAATCAGCCCCAGCATTTT CASSRGQSWGNQPQHF